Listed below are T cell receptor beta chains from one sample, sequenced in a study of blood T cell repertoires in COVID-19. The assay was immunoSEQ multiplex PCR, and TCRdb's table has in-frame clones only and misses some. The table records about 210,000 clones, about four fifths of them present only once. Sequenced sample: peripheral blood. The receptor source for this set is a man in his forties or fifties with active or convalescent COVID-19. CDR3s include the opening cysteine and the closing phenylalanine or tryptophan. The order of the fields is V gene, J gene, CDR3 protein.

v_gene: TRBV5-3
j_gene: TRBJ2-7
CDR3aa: CARSEGQGWGEQYF

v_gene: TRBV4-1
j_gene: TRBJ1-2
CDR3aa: CASSQAPRGYGYTF

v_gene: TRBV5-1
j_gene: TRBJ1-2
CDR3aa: CASSTQGADYGYTF

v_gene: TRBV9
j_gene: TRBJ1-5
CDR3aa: CASSRQGVQPQHF

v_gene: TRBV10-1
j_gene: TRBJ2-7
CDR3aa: CASSEYPKDSMGDEQYF

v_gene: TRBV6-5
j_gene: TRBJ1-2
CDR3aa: CASRRTGDGYIF

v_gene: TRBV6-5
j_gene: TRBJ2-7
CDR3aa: CASRNEIGEQYF

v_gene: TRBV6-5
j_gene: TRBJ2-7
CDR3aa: CASSYLGVYEQYF

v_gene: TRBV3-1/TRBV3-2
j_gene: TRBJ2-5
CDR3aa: CASSYMTGAQETQYF

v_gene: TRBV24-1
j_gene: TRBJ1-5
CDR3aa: CATSDPRHPNQPQHF

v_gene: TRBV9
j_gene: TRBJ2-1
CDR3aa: CASSGASVYNEQFF

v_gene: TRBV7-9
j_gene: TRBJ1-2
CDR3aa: CASSSDRTIGYTF

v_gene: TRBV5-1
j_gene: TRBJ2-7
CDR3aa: CASSLGDTAYEQYF

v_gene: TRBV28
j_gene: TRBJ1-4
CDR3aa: CASSPDRVANEKLFF

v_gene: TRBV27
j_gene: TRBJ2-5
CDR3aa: CASSLAGNGETQYF

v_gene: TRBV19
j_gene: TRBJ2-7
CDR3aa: CASSIDPVFSYEQYF

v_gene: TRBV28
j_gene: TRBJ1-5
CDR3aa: CASSGGTGSPGQPQHF

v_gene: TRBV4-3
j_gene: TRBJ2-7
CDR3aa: CASSQGRSYEQYF

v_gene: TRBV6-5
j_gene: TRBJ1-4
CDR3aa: CASSYSGGATNEKLFF

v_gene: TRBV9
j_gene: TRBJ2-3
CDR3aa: CASSVGARQYF

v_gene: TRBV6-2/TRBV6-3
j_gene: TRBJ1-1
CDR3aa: CASSWSRDRARKAFF

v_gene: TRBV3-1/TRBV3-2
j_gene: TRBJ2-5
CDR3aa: CASSPRGGPGETQYF

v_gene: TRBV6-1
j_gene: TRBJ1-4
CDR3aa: CASSGAQGAGNEKLFF

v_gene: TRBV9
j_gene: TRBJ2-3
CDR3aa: CASSDIAGESTDTQYF

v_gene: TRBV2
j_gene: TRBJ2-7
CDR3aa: CASSEQGQGYHEQYF

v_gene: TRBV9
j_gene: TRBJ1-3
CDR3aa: CASSVEGPRSYSGGNTIYF

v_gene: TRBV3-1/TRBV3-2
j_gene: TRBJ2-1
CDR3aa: CASSQAMSVQVNEQFF

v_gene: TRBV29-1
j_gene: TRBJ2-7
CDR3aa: CSVRRGIDEQYF

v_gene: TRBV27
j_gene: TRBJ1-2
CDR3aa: CASSPRQAPYGYTF

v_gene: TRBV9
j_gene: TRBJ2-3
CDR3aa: CASSVGLAPPTDTQYF

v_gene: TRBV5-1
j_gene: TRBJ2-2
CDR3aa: CASSLVLAGGAGELFF

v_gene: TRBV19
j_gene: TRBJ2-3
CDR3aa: CASSMTNTDTQYF

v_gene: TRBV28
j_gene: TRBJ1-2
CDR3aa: CATMTMVDRDYGYTF

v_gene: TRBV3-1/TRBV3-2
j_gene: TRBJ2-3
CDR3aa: CASSQQGLANTDTQYF

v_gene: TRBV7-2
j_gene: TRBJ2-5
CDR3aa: CASSLTGWAGETQYF

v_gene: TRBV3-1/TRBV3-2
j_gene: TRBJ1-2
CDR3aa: CASSQDLREGGYTF

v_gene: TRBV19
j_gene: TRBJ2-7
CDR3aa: CASSLIGQDYEQYF

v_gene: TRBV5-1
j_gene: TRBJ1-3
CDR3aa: CASSPGRREGGNTIYF